The count of the clone carrying this T cell receptor beta chain is one. This specimen comes from a study of control samples from healthy donors and cancer patients. Libraries were prepared by immunoSEQ multiplex PCR; TCRdb keeps only in-frame clonotypes and omits some of them. Among about 89,000 clones, approximately 81% were seen once, and the ten largest hold roughly 2%. Material for sequencing was blood. The source of this sequence is a woman aged 40 to 50 in good health.

In DNA, the CDR3 is TGCGCCATCGCGCCTTCTGAGGACACAGATACGCAGTATTTT. Translated: CAIAPSEDTDTQYF. The J gene is TRBJ2-3, the V gene TRBV10-2; unclear D gene. CDR1 is WSHSY, CDR2 SAAADI, per germline. The germline V and J ends were trimmed by 10 bases and 2 bases, with 16 bases remaining between them. The CDR3 extends over 14 amino acids.